The T cell receptor beta chain under discussion was sequenced for a study of T cells of healthy individuals. CDR1 and CDR2 (germline): KGHSH, LQKENI. The CDR3 has 12 residues. V lost 2 bases and J lost 2, with 2 bases in between. This clonotype showed up many times. TCRdb analysed the 5' RACE reads with MiXCR anew, one entry per CDR3 protein. The repertoire includes about 96,000 distinct CDR3 sequences, around 17% of them detected once, and 6.2% sits in the top ten. The sequence derives from a human donor in good health. The chain joins TRBV18 to TRBJ2-3; D is uncertain. CDR3 region: CASSPNTDTQYF. As DNA, the CDR3 is TGTGCCAGCTCACCAAACACAGATACGCAGTATTTT.